These 11 T cell receptor beta chains were sequenced from one sample in a study of blood T cell repertoires in COVID-19. Some clones are missing from TCRdb's copy, which holds only in-frame ones; the method was immunoSEQ multiplex PCR. The sample records 30,000 or so clones, roughly 85% being singletons. The sample consisted of peripheral blood. The receptors shown here come from a woman of 80 years or more with COVID-19, enrolled during active disease.

The CDR3 is CASRRGGLSGELFF. The CDR3 DNA reads as TGCGCCAGCAGGCGGGGGGGCCTGAGCGGGGAGCTGTTTTTT. The genes are TRBV5-1 and TRBJ2-2, with TRBD2 matching 9 bases. The CDR3 totals 14 residues. Germline V CDR1 and CDR2: SGHRS, YFSETQ. V shed 5 bases, J shed 7 bases, and the junction held 6 bases outside the gene matches.

This rearrangement joins TRBV2 to TRBJ1-5; D is perhaps TRBD1 (6 bases). V was cut by 6 bases and J by 1 base, with 13 bases left in between. Germline V gene sequence: CDR1 SNHLY, CDR2 FYNNEI. The CDR3 is made up of 15 amino acids. DNA for the CDR3: TGTGCCAGCAGCTACAGGGAAGGAAGCAATCAGCCCCAGCATTTT. Translation gives CASSYREGSNQPQHF.

The rearrangement links TRBV10-3 to TRBJ2-1; 11 bases agree with TRBD1. J lost 7 bases, V lost 3 bases, and 5 bases had no gene match. The CDR3 extends over 15 amino acids. Germline CDR1 is ENHRY and CDR2 is SYGVKD. For the CDR3, the DNA is TGTGCCATCAGTGATCCGGGACAGGGGGGGAATGAGCAGTTCTTC. It translates to CAISDPGQGGNEQFF.

The chain combines TRBV11-2 with TRBJ2-7, with 7 bases identical to TRBD2. Germline V lookup: CDR1 SGHAT, CDR2 FQNNGV. The CDR3 is 15 amino acids. After removal of 5 bases from V and 3 bases from J, the junction contained 10 bases not matched to a gene. CDR3 nucleotides: TGTGCCAGCAGCCCCGGGACTACCCGACGCTACGAGCAGTACTTC. As protein: CASSPGTTRRYEQYF. The full variable domain, with the rest looked up from reference TRBV11-2 and TRBJ2-7, is EAGVAQSPRYKIIEKRQSVAFWCNPISGHATLYWYQQILGQGPKLLIQFQNNGVVDDSQLPKDRFSAERLKGVDSTLKIQPAKLEDSAVYLCASSPGTTRRYEQYFGPGTRLTVT.

This clone was detected only once. This chain links TRBV19 with TRBJ1-2; 7 bases line up with TRBD1. CDR1 is LNHDA, CDR2 SQIVND, per germline (reference sequence). Losses at the gene ends were 4 bases for V and 6 bases for J; bases not matched to a gene: 2. The length of the CDR3 is 12 residues. Written as DNA, the CDR3 is TGTGCCAGTAGTAGGACAGGCCATGGCTACACCTTC. Protein product: CASSRTGHGYTF.

This chain uses TRBV4-1 with TRBJ2-2, with 7 bases identical to TRBD1. Unmatched junction bases numbered 16, after V lost 7 bases and J lost 5 bases. This CDR3 is built from 17 residues. Per the germline V gene, CDR1 is MGHRA and CDR2 is YSYEKL. The CDR3 region is CASTPQGRPTWTGELFF. CDR3 bases: TGCGCCAGCACCCCACAGGGGAGACCAACGTGGACCGGGGAGCTGTTTTTT.

The chain is built from TRBV2 and TRBJ2-3; D unresolved. CDR3 length: 12 residues. V was pared by 4 bases and J by 3 bases, with 5 bases between. Germline-derived CDR1 and CDR2 are SNHLY and FYNNEI. The CDR3: CASSALTDTQYF. The CDR3 coding sequence is TGTGCCAGCAGTGCCCTTACAGATACGCAGTATTTT. The whole variable domain, remainder taken from reference TRBV2 and TRBJ2-3, is EPEVTQTPSHQVTQMGQEVILRCVPISNHLYFYWYRQILGQKVEFLVSFYNNEISEKSEIFDDQFSVERPDGSNFTLKIRSTKLEDSAMYFCASSALTDTQYFGPGTRLTVL.

The V and J genes are TRBV6-5 and TRBJ1-2; D gene uncertain. The germline gives CDR1 MNHEY, CDR2 SVGAGI. The CDR3 runs 13 residues. Between the trimmed V and J ends, which lost 0 bases and 6 bases, there was a span of 8 bases. The chain's CDR3 is CASSYSELDGYTF. CDR3 DNA sequence: TGTGCCAGCAGTTACTCTGAGCTGGATGGCTACACCTTC.

The chain joins TRBV10-3 to TRBJ1-1, with 10 nucleotides matching TRBD1. J was trimmed by 2 bases and V by 11 bases; bases with no gene match: 8. This CDR3 spans 14 amino acids. Germline assignment: CDR1 ENHRY and CDR2 SYGVKD. CDR3 nucleotide sequence: TGTGCCTTGCGACAGGGGGCGCTAAACACTGAAGCTTTCTTT. It translates to CALRQGALNTEAFF.

This clone was detected a few times. This rearrangement joins TRBV2 to TRBJ2-7; D is perhaps TRBD1 (5 bases). Germline lookup yields CDR1 SNHLY and CDR2 FYNNEI. This CDR3 is built from 12 residues. Trimming removed 6 bases at V and 1 base at J, with 7 bases between. CDR3 in DNA: TGTGCCAGCAGCCGACAGTCCTACGAGCAGTACTTC. Protein sequence: CASSRQSYEQYF.

The gene calls are TRBV7-8 and TRBJ1-2; 10 bases fit TRBD1. Germline loops: CDR1 SGHVS, CDR2 FQNEAQ. The CDR3 covers 13 residues. V shed 5 bases, J shed 8 bases, and the junction held 5 bases outside the gene matches. The CDR3 is CASSLRTGGGYTF. The CDR3 DNA reads as TGTGCCAGCAGCCTCCGGACAGGGGGGGGCTACACCTTC.